These 14 T cell receptor beta chains originate from one sample sequenced in a study of OX40 agonist ivuxolimab in advanced cancers. Method: immunoSEQ multiplex PCR; TCRdb's copy keeps in-frame clones and lacks some. The sample includes tens of thousands of clones, about 82% of them seen just once. The sample in question was CD4+ or CD8+ T cells sorted from blood, obtained in a trial of the OX40 agonist ivuxolimab. These receptors all come from an adult with an advanced solid tumor such as melanoma, head and neck, liver or kidney cancer.

This clone appeared once. The chain employs TRBV7-2 and TRBJ2-7, with TRBD2 matching 8 bases. Germline V lookup: CDR1 SGHTA, CDR2 FQGNSA. With 5 bases clipped from V and 4 bases from J, the junction kept 7 bases outside the gene matches. The CDR3 contains 14 residues. DNA of the CDR3: TGTGCCAGCAGCCCCACTAGCGGCGCATACGAGCAGTACTTC. Protein: CASSPTSGAYEQYF.

The rearrangement links TRBV30 to TRBJ2-7, with a possible D match to TRBD1 (5 bases). Looked up from germline, CDR1 is GTSNPN and CDR2 is SVGIG (reference sequence). The length of the CDR3 is 11 residues. With 1 base removed from V and 7 bases from J, the gap between germline ends came to 8 bases. CDR3 DNA sequence: TGTGCCTGGAGTGAGGGGCCGGAGCAGTACTTC. Residues: CAWSEGPEQYF.

The V and J genes are TRBV5-8 and TRBJ1-6; TRBD1 matches at 8 bases. Germline V CDR1 and CDR2: SGHTS, YDEGEE. Trimming at V came to 3 bases and at J to 5 bases, leaving 7 bases not matched to a gene. The CDR3 is 16 residues long. CDR3 sequence reads: CASSSGQGWNNSPLHF. CDR3 DNA: TGTGCCAGCAGCTCTGGACAGGGATGGAATAATTCACCCCTCCACTTT.

This chain uses TRBV5-1 with TRBJ2-7, with 7 bases matching TRBD1. V lost 4 bases and J lost 3; bases outside the gene matches: 10. CDR1 and CDR2 from the germline V gene are SGHRS and YFSETQ. This CDR3 comprises 15 residues. The CDR3: CASSPGQIGDYEQYF. The CDR3 DNA follows: TGCGCCAGCAGCCCGGGACAGATCGGGGACTACGAGCAGTACTTC. Variable domain in full (rest from reference TRBV5-1 and TRBJ2-7): KAGVTQTPRYLIKTRGQQVTLSCSPISGHRSVSWYQQTPGQGLQFLFEYFSETQRNKGNFPGRFSGRQFSNSRSEMNVSTLELGDSALYLCASSPGQIGDYEQYFGPGTRLTVT.

The V and J genes are TRBV5-6 and TRBJ1-5; tentatively, D is TRBD1 (5 bases). The germline V gene has CDR1 SGHDT and CDR2 YYEEEE. Trimming left V 1 base short and J 2 bases short, with 13 bases between. This CDR3 comprises 16 residues. CDR3 residues: CASSLWAGSGNQPQHF. The CDR3 nucleotides are TGTGCCAGCAGCTTGTGGGCAGGGAGTGGCAATCAGCCCCAGCATTTT.

At least ten counts were recorded for this clone. The chain employs TRBV7-8 and TRBJ1-2, with D hard to call. V was clipped by 0 bases and J by 4 bases, with 6 bases between them. The length of the CDR3 is 13 residues. CDR1 is SGHVS, CDR2 FQNEAQ, per germline. This chain's CDR3 is CASSLALVYGYTF. The CDR3 nucleotides are TGTGCCAGCAGCTTAGCGCTGGTCTATGGCTACACCTTC.

This clone showed up just a few times. The gene calls are TRBV7-9 and TRBJ2-7, with D tentatively TRBD1 or TRBD2 (5 bases each). Per germline, CDR1 SEHNR and CDR2 FQNEAQ (reference sequence). Trimming took off 1 base at V and 9 bases at J, with 13 bases between the two ends. The CDR3 runs to 13 residues. CDR3 region: CASSLEARGRQYF. In DNA form, the CDR3 reads TGTGCCAGCAGCTTAGAAGCCCGGGGCCGGCAGTACTTC. The whole variable domain, remainder taken from reference TRBV7-9 and TRBJ2-7, is DTGVSQNPRHKITKRGQNVTFRCDPISEHNRLYWYRQTLGQGPEFLTYFQNEAQLEKSRLLSDRFSAERPKGSFSTLEIQRTEQGDSAMYLCASSLEARGRQYFGPGTRLTVT.

This clone appeared a few times. V gene TRBV11-2 combines with J gene TRBJ2-1; 7 bases map to TRBD2. CDR1 and CDR2 from the germline V gene are SGHAT and FQNNGV. Trimming removed 1 base from V and 6 bases from J; junction bases left unmatched: 6. The CDR3 has 15 residues. The DNA for the CDR3 is TGTGCCAGCAGCTTAGGGCTAGCGGTTTCCAATGAGCAGTTCTTC. It yields the protein CASSLGLAVSNEQFF.

Remarks on this clone: The junction shows a germline mismatch at one end, possibly a read error. This rearrangement joins TRBV7-7 to TRBJ2-7, with 8 bases that match TRBD1. The CDR3 runs 15 residues. Looked up from germline, CDR1 is SSHAT and CDR2 is FNYEAQ (reference sequence). CDR3: CASSPRQGTAYEQYF. DNA for the CDR3: TGTGCTAGCAGCCCACGACAGGGGACTGCCTACGAGCAGTACTTC. Using reference TRBV7-7 and TRBJ2-7 for the parts outside the CDR3, the full variable domain is GAGVSQSPRYKVTKRGQDVTLRCDPISSHATLYWYQQALGQGPEFLTYFNYEAQPDKSGLPSDRFSAERPEGSISTLTIQRTEQRDSAMYRCASSPRQGTAYEQYFGPGTRLTVT.

This clone was recorded a few times. This specimen includes other DNA sequences encoding the same CDR3. The DNA of the CDR3 is TGTGCCAGCAGCTTAGATCAGGGAGGCAGCTCCTATAATTCACCCCTCCACTTT. Amino acid sequence: CASSLDQGGSSYNSPLHF. V gene TRBV11-3 combines with J gene TRBJ1-6; D possibly corresponds to TRBD1 (5 bases). Per germline, CDR1 SGHNT and CDR2 YENEEA. The CDR3 is made up of 18 amino acids. Trimming pared 0 bases from V and 0 bases from J, leaving 12 bases between.

The chain is built from TRBV7-8 and TRBJ1-1; D is perhaps TRBD1 (6 bases). The ends were cut back, 5 bases at V and 3 bases at J, with 19 bases in the middle. The CDR3 covers 16 residues. The germline CDR1 and CDR2 sequences are SGHVS and FQNEAQ. CDR3 loop: CASSMGLRGRDTEAFF. CDR3 bases: TGTGCCAGCAGCATGGGGCTCCGGGGGCGGGACACTGAAGCTTTCTTT.

The rearrangement joins TRBV10-3 to TRBJ2-3; the D gene is possibly TRBD1 (6 bases). The germline V gene has CDR1 ENHRY and CDR2 SYGVKD. Trimming removed 11 bases at V and 4 bases at J, with 10 bases between. This CDR3 region has 11 residues. The CDR3 nucleotides are TGTGCCTTAGGGACACCAGATACGCAGTATTTT. Translation gives CALGTPDTQYF.

The chain joins TRBV9 to TRBJ2-7; D is possibly TRBD1 (5 bases). The CDR3 loop spans 15 amino acids. Germline assignment: CDR1 SGDLS and CDR2 YYNGEE. V was clipped by 0 bases and J by 5 bases, with 15 bases between them. The DNA for the CDR3 is TGTGCCAGCAGCGTAGCGGCAGGGATGTCTGACGAGCAGTACTTC. Translating gives CASSVAAGMSDEQYF.

The rearrangement links TRBV7-2 to TRBJ2-7; 7 bases are a match to TRBD2. Germline CDR1 SGHTA, CDR2 FQGNSA. The V segment lost 5 bases and the J segment 3 bases; nucleotides outside the gene matches: 7. This CDR3 is 14 amino acids long. The CDR3 region has the DNA TGTGCCAGCAGCCGCGGACTAGGTAGCTACGAGCAGTACTTC. Amino acid sequence: CASSRGLGSYEQYF.